This T cell receptor (beta chain) stems from a study of cytomegalovirus exposure and HLA in healthy donors. Per the germline V gene, CDR1 is LGHNA and CDR2 is YNFKEQ. J gave up 3 bases and V 1 base, and 3 bases lay outside the gene matches. The CDR3 has 17 residues. Amplification used 60 Vbeta primers and 13 Jbeta primers. Using immunoSEQ multiplex PCR, the repertoire was profiled, and TCRdb retains in-frame clones only, with some absent. The repertoire includes roughly 150,000 clones, around 72% of them detected once, and less than 3% sits in the top ten. This chain uses TRBV4-2 with TRBJ2-6; 10 nucleotides match TRBD1. Material for sequencing was PBMCs. The sequence came from a female donor in good health and CMV-seronegative. The DNA for the CDR3 is TGTGCCAGCAGCCAAGGACAGGGGGCGAATGGGGCCAACGTCCTGACTTTC. It translates to CASSQGQGANGANVLTF.